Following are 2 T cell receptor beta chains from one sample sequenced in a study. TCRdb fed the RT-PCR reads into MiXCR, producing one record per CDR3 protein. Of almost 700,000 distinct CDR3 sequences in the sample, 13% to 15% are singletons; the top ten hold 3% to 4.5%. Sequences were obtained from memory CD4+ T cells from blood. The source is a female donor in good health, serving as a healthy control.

CDR3: CASSPRGVTIYF. For the CDR3, the DNA is TGTGCCAGCAGCCCACGGGGGGTCACCATATATTTT. This chain uses TRBV12-3 or TRBV12-4 with TRBJ1-3; D might be TRBD1 (5 bases). The ends were cut back, 6 bases at V and 9 bases at J, with 12 bases in the middle. This CDR3 contains 12 residues.

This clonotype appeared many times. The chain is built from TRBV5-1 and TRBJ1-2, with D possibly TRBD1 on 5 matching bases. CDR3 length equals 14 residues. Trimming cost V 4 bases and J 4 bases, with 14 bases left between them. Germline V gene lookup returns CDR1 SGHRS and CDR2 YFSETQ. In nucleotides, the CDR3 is TGCGCCAGCAGCCCCCGGGACTATCTCTATGGCTACACCTTC. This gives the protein CASSPRDYLYGYTF.